These 10 T cell receptor beta chains were sequenced from one sample in a study of technical replicates of blood from a few donors. The method was immunoSEQ multiplex PCR; TCRdb's version includes in-frame clones alone and lacks a portion of them. This table has 65,000 to 80,000 clones, nearly 99% appearing once. Sequences were obtained from T cells isolated from PBMCs. These receptors all come from a human donor in good health.

The V and J genes are TRBV6-5 and TRBJ2-1; 8 nucleotides agree with TRBD2. Trimming cost V 6 bases and J 6 bases; bases outside gene matches: 10. CDR1 is MNHEY, CDR2 SVGAGI, per germline. The CDR3 length is 15 residues. This CDR3 is CASSQGAGGINEQFF. The CDR3, as DNA: TGTGCCAGCAGCCAAGGGGCGGGAGGCATCAATGAGCAGTTCTTC.

This chain links TRBV27 with TRBJ2-1; 13 bases are shared with TRBD2. With V trimmed by 5 bases and J by 10 bases, 11 bases remained unmatched. CDR3 length: 16 amino acids. The germline V gene encodes CDR1 MNHEY and CDR2 SMNVEV (reference sequence). For the CDR3, the DNA is TGTGCCAGCAGTCCCGTTGTACTAGCGGGAGGGCACGAGCAGTTCTTC. Translation gives CASSPVVLAGGHEQFF.

The chain employs TRBV6-5 and TRBJ2-7; 7 nucleotides agree with TRBD1. With 1 base clipped from V and 4 bases from J, the junction kept 7 bases outside the gene matches. CDR1 and CDR2 from the germline V gene are MNHEY and SVGAGI. The CDR3 has 15 amino acids. CDR3 in amino acids: CASSYFPTGEYEQYF. In nucleotides, the CDR3 is TGTGCCAGCAGTTACTTTCCTACAGGGGAATACGAGCAGTACTTC.

This rearrangement joins TRBV7-9 to TRBJ2-1; no clear D gene. Trimming pared 6 bases from V and 9 bases from J, leaving 18 bases between. Looked up from germline, CDR1 is SEHNR and CDR2 is FQNEAQ (reference sequence). The CDR3 extends over 14 amino acids. The CDR3 region has the DNA TGTGCCAGCAGTCAAAGTGGAGTAGTGGCTGAGCAGTTCTTC. It specifies CASSQSGVVAEQFF.

The chain employs TRBV19 and TRBJ1-5; D unclear. V shed 5 bases and J shed 5 bases, with 13 bases lying between them. Germline values: CDR1 LNHDA, CDR2 SQIVND (reference sequence). The CDR3 covers 14 residues. CDR3 region: CASSLREAYQPQHF. The CDR3 DNA reads as TGTGCCAGTAGTCTAAGGGAGGCATATCAGCCCCAGCATTTT.

The chain has TRBV6-5 and TRBJ2-7, with 10 bases matching TRBD2. This CDR3 is 16 amino acids long. V shed 1 base and J 3 bases; nucleotides not matched to a gene: 6. CDR1 is MNHEY and CDR2 is SVGAGI in the germline V gene. CDR3 protein: CASSYYSGLAIYEQYF. The CDR3 coding sequence is TGTGCCAGCAGTTACTACTCGGGACTAGCGATCTACGAGCAGTACTTC.

This chain uses TRBV25-1 with TRBJ1-1, with TRBD1 as a possible D gene (5 bases). The CDR3 length is 11 residues. Trimming shortened V by 6 bases and J by 5 bases, and 7 bases separated the two germline ends. The germline V gene encodes CDR1 MGHDK and CDR2 SYGVNS. Written as DNA, the CDR3 is TGTGCCAGCAGGGGGGGAACTGAAGCTTTCTTT. Encoded protein: CASRGGTEAFF.

The chain carries TRBV9 and TRBJ1-1, with D possibly matching TRBD1 (6 bases). V was cut by 4 bases and J by 3 bases, with 19 bases left in between. CDR3 length equals 16 residues. The germline V gene encodes CDR1 SGDLS and CDR2 YYNGEE. The CDR3 loop is CASSTSGGAVDTEAFF. Written as DNA, the CDR3 is TGTGCCAGCAGCACCTCCGGGGGGGCTGTGGACACTGAAGCTTTCTTT.

This chain connects TRBV9 to TRBJ2-3, with TRBD2 matching over 9 bases. Germline V gene sequence: CDR1 SGDLS, CDR2 YYNGEE. The V segment lost 1 base and the J segment 3 bases; nucleotides outside the gene matches: 3. The CDR3 spans 15 residues. CDR3 sequence reads: CASSVLAGLTDTQYF. Here the CDR3 DNA reads TGTGCCAGCAGCGTACTAGCGGGACTGACAGATACGCAGTATTTT.

The chain couples TRBV7-9 to TRBJ1-5, with a possible D match to TRBD1 (5 bases). CDR3 size: 17 residues. Trimming pared 1 base from V and 2 bases from J, leaving 15 bases between. Germline V CDR1 and CDR2: SEHNR, FQNEAQ (reference sequence). The CDR3 coding sequence is TGTGCCAGCAGCTTAGGGAGTCAGGGAGGGCGCAATCAGCCCCAGCATTTT. Translating gives CASSLGSQGGRNQPQHF.